The source of this TCR beta chain is a study of spatial heterogeneity in lung cancer. The time point denotes: sample taken at primary tumor resection. Whole RNA was taken from tumor, nontumor lung or frozen PBMC; it was then sequenced unsorted. In this sample, this clonotype is medium-sized (0.01 to 0.1%). TCRdb fed the 5' RACE reads into MiXCR, producing one record per CDR3 protein. The sample lists tens of thousands of distinct CDR3 sequences, roughly 7.2% occurring once. The sequencing used PBMCs, collected at surgery. The TCR originated in a male donor with early-stage non-small cell lung cancer.

CDR3 sequence (DNA): TGCAGTGCTCCGACAGGCCCGGTTTACAACTATGGCTACACCTTC. It translates to CSAPTGPVYNYGYTF. The rearrangement joins TRBV20-1 to TRBJ1-2, with a tentative D call TRBD1 (6 bases). V lost 5 bases to trimming and J lost 2 bases, with 18 bases between them. Germline values: CDR1 DFQATT, CDR2 SNEGSKA (reference sequence). The CDR3 is 15 residues long.